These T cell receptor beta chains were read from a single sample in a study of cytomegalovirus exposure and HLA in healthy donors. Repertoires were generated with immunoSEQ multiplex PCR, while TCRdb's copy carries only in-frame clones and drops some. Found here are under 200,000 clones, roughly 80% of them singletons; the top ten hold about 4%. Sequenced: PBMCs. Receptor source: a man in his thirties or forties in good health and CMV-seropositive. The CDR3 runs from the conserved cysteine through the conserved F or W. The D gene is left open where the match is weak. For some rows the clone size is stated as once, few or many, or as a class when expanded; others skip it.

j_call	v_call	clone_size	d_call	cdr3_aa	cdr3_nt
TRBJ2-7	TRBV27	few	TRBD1	CASSLSSGGSSYEQYF	TGTGCCAGCAGTTTATCCTCAGGGGGTAGCTCCTACGAGCAGTACTTC
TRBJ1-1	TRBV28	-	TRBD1	CASSLGRRGLWNTEAFF	TGTGCCAGCAGTTTAGGGCGCAGGGGGCTGTGGAACACTGAAGCTTTCTTT
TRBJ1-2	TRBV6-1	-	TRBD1	CASRGTGPRYGYTF	TGTGCCAGCAGGGGGACAGGCCCACGCTATGGCTACACCTTC
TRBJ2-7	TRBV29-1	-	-	CSVDLGTGEQYF	TGCAGCGTTGATCTGGGTACGGGGGAGCAGTACTTC
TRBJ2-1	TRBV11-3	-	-	CASSLTGVNEQFF	TGTGCCAGCAGCTTAACGGGGGTGAATGAGCAGTTCTTC
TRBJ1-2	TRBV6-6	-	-	CASSQGPRGNYGYTF	TGTGCCAGCAGCCAGGGCCCCAGGGGTAACTATGGCTACACCTTC
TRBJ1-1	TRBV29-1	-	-	CSVEGTGTEAFF	TGCAGCGTTGAAGGAACAGGGACTGAAGCTTTCTTT
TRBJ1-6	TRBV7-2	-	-	CASSLRRANSPLHF	TGTGCCAGCAGCTTACGCAGGGCAAATTCACCCCTCCACTTT
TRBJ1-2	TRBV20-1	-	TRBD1	CSAMDRVGYTF	TGCAGTGCTATGGACAGGGTTGGCTACACCTTC
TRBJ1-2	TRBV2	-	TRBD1	CASRRPGQGYGYTF	TGTGCCAGCAGGAGACCGGGACAGGGCTATGGCTACACCTTC
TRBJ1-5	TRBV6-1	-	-	CASSARGSSNQPQHF	TGTGCCAGCAGTGCACGGGGAAGTAGCAATCAGCCCCAGCATTTT
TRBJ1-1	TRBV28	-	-	CASSPGQTNTEAFF	TGTGCCAGCAGTCCGGGACAAACGAACACTGAAGCTTTCTTT
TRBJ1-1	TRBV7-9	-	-	CAIEGLGAFF	TGTGCCATAGAGGGACTTGGAGCTTTCTTT
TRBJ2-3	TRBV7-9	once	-	CASTSQGFGTDTQYF	TGTGCCAGCACCTCCCAGGGATTCGGCACAGATACGCAGTATTTT
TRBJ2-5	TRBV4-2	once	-	CASSQGTAGETQYF	TGTGCCAGCAGCCAAGGAACTGCCGGAGAGACCCAGTACTTC
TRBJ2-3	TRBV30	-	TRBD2	CAWSVMRGGIDTQYF	TGTGCCTGGAGTGTGATGCGGGGGGGCATAGATACGCAGTATTTT
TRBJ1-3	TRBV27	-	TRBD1	CASSLLGGTGDYRNTIYF	TGTGCCAGCAGCTTACTGGGGGGGACAGGGGATTACAGAAACACCATATATTTT
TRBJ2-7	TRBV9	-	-	CASSVGVGTYEQYF	TGTGCCAGCAGCGTAGGGGTCGGGACCTACGAGCAGTACTTC
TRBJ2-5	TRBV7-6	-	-	CASRARGETQYF	TGTGCCAGCAGGGCTAGGGGGGAGACCCAGTACTTC
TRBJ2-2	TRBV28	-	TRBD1	CASSLPTGGNTGELFF	TGTGCCAGCAGTTTACCCACAGGGGGCAACACCGGGGAGCTGTTTTTT
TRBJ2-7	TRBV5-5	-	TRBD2	CASSLGASGGLYEQYF	TGTGCCAGCAGCTTGGGTGCGAGCGGGGGACTCTACGAGCAGTACTTC
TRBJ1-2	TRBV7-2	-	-	CASSWDKSSYGYTF	TGTGCCAGCAGCTGGGACAAAAGCTCCTATGGCTACACCTTC
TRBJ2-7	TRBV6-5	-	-	CASSYLNRGAYEQYF	TGTGCCAGCAGTTACTTGAACCGGGGAGCCTACGAGCAGTACTTC
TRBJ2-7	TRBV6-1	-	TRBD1	CASSSLNRGILEQYF	TGTGCCAGCAGCAGTCTTAACAGGGGAATTCTCGAGCAGTACTTC
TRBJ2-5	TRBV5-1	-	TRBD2	CASTVAGAKETQYF	TGCGCCAGCACCGTAGCGGGGGCCAAAGAGACCCAGTACTTC
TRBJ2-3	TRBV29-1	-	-	CSVARADTQYF	TGCAGCGTTGCCCGGGCAGATACGCAGTATTTT
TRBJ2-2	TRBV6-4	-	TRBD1	CASSVETGAELFF	TGTGCCAGCAGTGTCGAGACAGGGGCGGAGCTGTTTTTT
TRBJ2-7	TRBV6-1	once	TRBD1	CASRVRGRKGEQYF	TGTGCCAGCAGGGTTAGGGGGCGGAAGGGCGAGCAGTACTTC
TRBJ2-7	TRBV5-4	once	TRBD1	CASSRDSSSYEQYF	TGTGCCAGCAGCAGGGACAGCAGCTCCTACGAGCAGTACTTC
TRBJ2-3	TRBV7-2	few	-	CASSLAGPGNRFSSTDTQYF	TGTGCCAGCAGCTTAGCAGGGCCAGGGAACCGATTTTCTAGCACAGATACGCAGTATTTT
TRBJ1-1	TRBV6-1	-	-	CASSEQGLSTEAFF	TGTGCCAGCAGTGAACAGGGTTTGAGCACTGAAGCTTTCTTT
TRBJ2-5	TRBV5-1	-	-	CASGRGRGRETQYF	TGCGCCAGTGGGAGGGGGAGGGGGAGAGAGACCCAGTACTTC
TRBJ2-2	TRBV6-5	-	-	CASSYDPTVSAGELFF	TGTGCCAGCAGTTACGACCCCACAGTTTCCGCCGGGGAGCTGTTTTTT
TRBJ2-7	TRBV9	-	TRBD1	CASSVVPGQGYRAFYEQYF	TGTGCCAGCAGCGTAGTCCCGGGACAGGGATATAGGGCCTTTTACGAGCAGTACTTC
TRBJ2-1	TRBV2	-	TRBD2	CASTGLAGNEQFF	TGTGCCAGCACGGGACTAGCGGGGAATGAGCAGTTCTTC
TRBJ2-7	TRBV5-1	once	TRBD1	CASSPTGGVAYEQYF	TGCGCCAGCAGCCCAACAGGGGGCGTCGCCTACGAGCAGTACTTC
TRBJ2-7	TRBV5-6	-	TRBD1	CASSLGTGGFYEQYF	TGTGCCAGCAGCTTGGGGACAGGGGGCTTCTACGAGCAGTACTTC
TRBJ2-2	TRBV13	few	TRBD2	CASSLGLAGNTGELFF	TGTGCCAGCAGCTTAGGACTAGCGGGGAACACCGGGGAGCTGTTTTTT